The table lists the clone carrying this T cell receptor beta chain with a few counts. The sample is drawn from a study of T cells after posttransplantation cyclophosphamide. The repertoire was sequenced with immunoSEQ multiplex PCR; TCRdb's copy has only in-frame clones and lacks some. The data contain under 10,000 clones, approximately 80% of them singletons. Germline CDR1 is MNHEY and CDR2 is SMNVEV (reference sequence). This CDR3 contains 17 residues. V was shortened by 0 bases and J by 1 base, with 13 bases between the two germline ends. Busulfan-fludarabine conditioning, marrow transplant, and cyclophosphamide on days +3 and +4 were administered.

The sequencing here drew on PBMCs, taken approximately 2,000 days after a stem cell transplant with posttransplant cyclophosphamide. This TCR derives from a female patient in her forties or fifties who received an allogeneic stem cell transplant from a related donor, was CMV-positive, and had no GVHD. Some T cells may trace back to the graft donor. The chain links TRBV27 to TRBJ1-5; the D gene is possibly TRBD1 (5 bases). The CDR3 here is CASSLSGPGGSNQPQHF. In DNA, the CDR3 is TGTGCCAGCAGTTTATCAGGCCCCGGGGGAAGCAATCAGCCCCAGCATTTT.